This record looks at one T cell receptor beta chain sequence and its context. No antigen is known for it. Trimming cost V 0 bases and J 1 base, with 8 bases left between them. CDR3 length: 15 amino acids. The germline gives CDR1 WSHSY, CDR2 SAAADI. The sample comes from a study of shared clonotypes between healthy human individuals. Study results and caveats: A generally larger estimated richness was seen in naive subsets than in memory subsets.

Cells designated naive CD8 were CD45RO-negative and were positively selected for CCR7, with terminally differentiated effector memory CD45RA+ cells excluded. Among the donors, all were Caucasian adults who lived in Nashville, Tennessee. Assay used: immunoSEQ multiplex PCR; TCRdb lists only in-frame clones, some missing. The sample holds nearly 600,000 clones, about 95% seen once. The receptor comes from a woman aged 30 to 39 in good health. The sequenced sample consisted of naive CD8+ T cells sorted from blood. The chain couples TRBV10-2 to TRBJ2-3; D is uncertain. Here the CDR3 reads CASSESLWGTDTQYF. The DNA of the CDR3 is TGCGCCAGCAGTGAGTCCCTCTGGGGCACAGATACGCAGTATTTT.